A selection of T cell receptor beta chains follows, all from one sample in a study of T cell repertoires in cytomegalovirus infection. MiXCR, run by TCRdb on the reads, gives a single entry per CDR3 protein. The sample includes some 230,000 distinct CDR3 sequences, approximately 22% of them seen just once. Specimen: CD8+ T cells from PBMCs. The receptors were gathered from a human donor in good health (CMV status not recorded). Some clones in this sample may be carry-over from other donors' samples. Each CDR3 is given with its conserved first and last residue.

V gene	CDR3 length	CDR3 protein
TRBV7-6	12	CASSELKETQYF
TRBV19	15	CASTRTYPYNYGYTF
TRBV6-6	15	CASSSRDRGWYEQYF
TRBV7-9	14	CASHAGGSKDTQYF
TRBV7-2	15	CASSLRTGINEKLFF
TRBV7-6	14	CASSFGQGSYEQYF
TRBV12-3/TRBV12-4	15	CASSFSGTSEKTQYF
TRBV28	12	CASGIRGYEQYF
TRBV5-1	13	CASSPDRDSPLHF
TRBV20-1	16	CSARRAWTSGSYEQYF
TRBV28	14	CASSFRVSTTEAFF
TRBV12-3/TRBV12-4	16	CASSPGTADSGNTIYF
TRBV27	14	CASSLKVNTGELFF
TRBV29-1	15	CSVMDVTRANYGYTF
TRBV7-2	14	CASSLALVRETQYF
TRBV4-1	12	CASSQRGYEQYF
TRBV12-3/TRBV12-4	17	CASSFGQLGTFQETQYF
TRBV7-9	14	CASTQGTGPYEQYF
TRBV5-4	15	CASSWTGLTPYEQYF
TRBV7-8	15	CASSPDRGPTGELFF